A selection of T cell receptor beta chains follows, all from one sample in a study of monozygotic twins with inflammatory bowel disease. Reanalyzing the 5' RACE reads, TCRdb keeps one entry per CDR3 protein, without DNA. The table lists 200,000 to 250,000 distinct CDR3 sequences. What was sequenced was blood. All receptors derive from a human donor with ulcerative colitis or Crohn's disease, or a healthy co-twin of an affected twin (not recorded which). Both conserved end residues are part of each CDR3.

TRBJ1-6,TRBV7-2,CASSLGVTGSPLHF
TRBJ2-3,TRBV19,CASSIGPTRTSTDTQYF
TRBJ2-3,TRBV6-1,CASTGLAQADTQYF
TRBJ1-2,TRBV2,CASSDPPAISNGYTF
TRBJ1-6,TRBV6-5,CASSWGRNSYNSPLHF
TRBJ2-4,TRBV12-3/TRBV12-4,CASSLAVGGRFRYF
TRBJ1-6,TRBV28,CAARSSSYNSPLHF
TRBJ1-1,TRBV20-1,CSARAISNTEAFF
TRBJ1-6,TRBV6-1,CASSANRDSFNSPLHF
TRBJ1-4,TRBV29-1,CSVGGTGKYEKLFF
TRBJ1-2,TRBV12-3/TRBV12-4,CASSLAETTGRSGYTF
TRBJ2-7,TRBV27,CASSLRQGTGEQYF
TRBJ2-3,TRBV20-1,CSAADWDTQYF
TRBJ2-1,TRBV5-6,CASSSLGTLSYNEQFF
TRBJ2-1,TRBV7-6,CASSTRDTNEQFF
TRBJ1-1,TRBV25-1,CATLGQVNTEAFF
TRBJ2-7,TRBV5-1,CASSVQGGGGYEQYF
TRBJ2-3,TRBV7-2,CASSFDRFQASSDTQYF
TRBJ2-1,TRBV5-4,CASSFDRGDEQFF
TRBJ2-7,TRBV11-2,CASSSNEGKKSYEQYF
TRBJ2-6,TRBV14,CASSQTGANVLTF
TRBJ2-5,TRBV5-5,CASSFTGTQETQYF